What follows is one TCR beta chain and its context. Per the original methods: Reference gene primers were amplified, and this amplification served to estimate nucleated cell counts. Clones were sequenced by immunoSEQ multiplex PCR, and TCRdb holds only the in-frame ones, with some missing. The V and J calls and clone size were taken over from that table, and D and trimming were inferred from the DNA. The sample lists about 82,000 clones, more than 70% seen once, with 15% to 20% in the top ten. The sample belongs to a study of blood T cell repertoires in COVID-19. Turning to the study itself: Donors in the United States, Italy and Spain gave samples during acute or convalescent COVID-19. Sources were T cells, B-cell-depleted T cells, or PBMCs; the material itself was cDNA or gDNA.

The V segment lost 5 bases and the J segment 9 bases; nucleotides outside the gene matches: 7. This CDR3 has 14 residues. Germline V lookup: CDR1 SGHVS, CDR2 FQNEAQ. The material sequenced was peripheral blood. The chain couples TRBV7-8 to TRBJ1-6; 7 bases align to TRBD1. This receptor was taken from a woman aged 55-69 years with acute or convalescent COVID-19. DNA for the CDR3: TGTGCCAGCAGCCCCGGGACAGTCGGTTCACCCCTCCACTTT. Amino acid sequence: CASSPGTVGSPLHF.